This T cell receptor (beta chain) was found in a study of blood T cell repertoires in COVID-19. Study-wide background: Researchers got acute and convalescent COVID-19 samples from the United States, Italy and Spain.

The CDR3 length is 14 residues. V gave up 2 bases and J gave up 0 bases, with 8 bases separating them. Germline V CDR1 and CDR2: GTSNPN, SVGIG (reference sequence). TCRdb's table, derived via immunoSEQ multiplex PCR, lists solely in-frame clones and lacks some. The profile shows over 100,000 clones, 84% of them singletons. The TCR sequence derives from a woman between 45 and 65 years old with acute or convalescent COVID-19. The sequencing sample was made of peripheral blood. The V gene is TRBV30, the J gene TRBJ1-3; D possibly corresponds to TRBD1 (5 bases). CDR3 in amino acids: CAWSTGYSGNTIYF. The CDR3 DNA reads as TGTGCCTGGAGTACAGGATACTCTGGAAACACCATATATTTT.